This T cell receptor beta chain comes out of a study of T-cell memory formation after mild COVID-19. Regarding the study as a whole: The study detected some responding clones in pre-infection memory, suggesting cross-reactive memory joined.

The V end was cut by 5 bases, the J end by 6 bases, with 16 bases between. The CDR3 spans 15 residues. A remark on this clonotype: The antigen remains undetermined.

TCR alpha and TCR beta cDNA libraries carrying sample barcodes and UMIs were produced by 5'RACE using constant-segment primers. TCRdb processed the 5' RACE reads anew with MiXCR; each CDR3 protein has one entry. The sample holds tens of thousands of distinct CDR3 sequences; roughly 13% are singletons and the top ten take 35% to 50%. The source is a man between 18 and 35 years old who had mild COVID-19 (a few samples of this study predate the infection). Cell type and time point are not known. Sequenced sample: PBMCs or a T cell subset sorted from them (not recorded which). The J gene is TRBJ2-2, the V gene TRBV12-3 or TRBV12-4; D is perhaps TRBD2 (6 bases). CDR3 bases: TGTGCCAGCAGTCTTAGACTAGGTTTCTCCGGGGAGCTGTTTTTT. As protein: CASSLRLGFSGELFF.